This T cell receptor beta chain was identified in a study of tissue T cells after allogeneic stem cell transplantation (dated by TCRdb to between 2021 and 2022). Describing the broader study: TCR beta repertoires were profiled across many tissues obtained from research autopsies of patients with and without GVHD, as well as in mouse models of GVHD. On the human side, the study was prospective and observational, with no blinding or randomization. What the work shows at the level of the full study, not this receptor alone: The study did not establish which tissue TCRs were alloreactive or antigen-specific, and some clones may have been host cells that persisted. Blood and spleen T cells captured only a limited portion of the TCR repertoire detected in tissues, in both patients and mice. Only a few T cell clones appeared in more than one patient, yet motif-based clustering showed tissue-specific repertoire signatures that were shared between patients. Within patients, how anatomically similar tissues were was a major factor shaping TCR repertoire composition, regardless of disease or transplant status. The patient cohort was small and clinically heterogeneous, and sampling depth was acknowledged as a limitation.

With respect to this clone: Its antigen remains undetermined. This is a mouse receptor, so gene names and germline sequences are those of the mouse. Read sequence stops 1 residue before the CDR3 end, and the germline J gene provides the missing end.

The library came from the immunoSEQ multiplex PCR assay. TCRbeta CDR3 sequencing was done by Adaptive Biotechnologies at survey depth, reporting CDR3 sequences, V/J genes, productive frequency and template counts. TCR beta CDR3 regions were amplified from genomic DNA rather than RNA. Concerning the study's data processing: Jensen-Shannon divergence was used to quantify pairwise repertoire overlap between tissues, with a value of 1 meaning complete divergence and a value of 0 meaning identical repertoires. Tissues were clustered by single-linkage agglomerative hierarchical clustering of pairwise JSD values and displayed as dendrograms. GLIPH2 was run on all patient samples with simulation_depth 1000, kmer_min_depth 3, cdr3_length_cutoff 8, keeping groups with more than two unique CDR3s. In a standardized tissue-overlap score, Jaccard GLIPH-group overlap across patients was extrapolated to a standard repertoire size of 1000 clones. To look at how diversity was associated with clinical or experimental variables, linear mixed-effect models were used, with tissue treated as a fixed effect and individual treated as a random effect. TCRdb's version of the immuneACCESS table is confined to in-frame rearrangements and falls short of the full clone set. An unresolved V gene accounts for under half of the shortfall where checked; the remainder is of unknown origin. V, J and clone size were drawn from that table, and D and trimming were deduced from the DNA. The sample data list some 48,000 clones, and roughly 73% of these were observed just once. The ten top clones hold about 0.7% of the sample.

From a lookup of the germline V gene, CDR1 and CDR2 are GFQATS and STVNSAI. The CDR3 measures 12 amino acids from cysteine to phenylalanine. Shown are 33 bases from within the CDR3, in frame from base 1. V drops 6 bases and J drops 1 base, leaving 8 bases in between. The sequence links TRBV20 to TRBJ2-4; a tentative D match to TRBD1 spans 6 bases. Source material: sorted cells pooled from one or two spleens. The clonotype was recovered from a pool of C57BL/6 mice in good health. Partial CDR3 DNA: TGTGGTGCCTACAGGGGTCAAAACACCTTGTAC. This gives the protein CGAYRGQNTLY. The entire CDR3 reads CGAYRGQNTLYF.